These 3 T cell receptor beta chains were all obtained from the same sample, sequenced in a study of blood T cell repertoires in COVID-19. Method: immunoSEQ multiplex PCR; TCRdb's copy keeps in-frame clones and lacks some. The repertoire consists of about half a million clones, with approximately 85% occurring once and the leading ten covering about 3%. Material: peripheral blood. The receptors come from a human donor in a cohort sampled during active COVID-19.

The chain joins TRBV7-6 to TRBJ1-4; 7 bases line up with TRBD1. Trimming removed 9 bases from V and 3 bases from J; junction bases left unmatched: 4. Germline V gives CDR1 SGHVS, CDR2 FNYEAQ. The CDR3 runs 13 residues. The DNA of the CDR3 is TGTGCCAGTAACAGGGGCCCTAATGAAAAACTGTTTTTT. It specifies CASNRGPNEKLFF.

The chain carries TRBV30 and TRBJ1-3; unclear D gene. V lost 0 bases to trimming and J lost 1 base, with 10 bases between them. This CDR3 has 15 amino acids. Germline lookup yields CDR1 GTSNPN and CDR2 SVGIG (reference sequence). CDR3 sequence (DNA): TGTGCCTGGAGTGTAACGTCAGTATCTGGAAACACCATATATTTT. Its protein product is CAWSVTSVSGNTIYF.

The sample holds many counts of this clone. The rearrangement uses TRBV27 and TRBJ1-3; a possible D gene is TRBD1 (6 bases). The V and J ends lost 6 bases and 0 bases respectively, with 12 bases between them. Germline CDR1 and CDR2: MNHEY and SMNVEV (reference sequence). The CDR3 length is 15 residues. The CDR3 sequence is CASSQDRSSGNTIYF. CDR3 DNA sequence: TGTGCCAGCAGCCAAGACAGGTCCTCTGGAAACACCATATATTTT.